The 18 T cell receptor beta chains listed next were all sequenced from one sample in a study of CD8+ T cells in alopecia areata. Extraction and reverse transcription of RNA yielded cDNA as the sequencing template. Libraries were prepared by immunoSEQ multiplex PCR; TCRdb keeps only in-frame clonotypes and omits some of them. The sample gives around 300,000 clones, none seen only once, and the top ten clones hold more than 1%. Pooled cells of cutaneous lymph node origin were sorted on CD4, CD8alpha, NKG2D, NKG2ACE and other markers. Sequencing was done on a sample of CD4+ T cells sorted from a lymph node. The receptor source for this set is a C3H/HeJ mouse with alopecia areata. The MHC haplotype of the strain is H2-k.

Notes on this clone: Mouse gene names and germline throughout. The CDR3 is cut off 4 residues early in the read; its end comes from the germline J gene. This chain connects TRBV19 to TRBJ2-3; possibly TRBD1 for D (7 bases). Germline CDR1 and CDR2: FNHDT and SITEND (reference sequence). There are 14 residues in the CDR3. V dropped 5 bases and J dropped 0 bases, with 10 bases sitting between them. Incomplete CDR3 DNA: TGTGCCAGCAGACAGGGGACTAGTGCAGAA. Encoded protein: CASRQGTSAE. The whole CDR3 sequence is CASRQGTSAETLYF.

This clone was counted only a few times. Mouse germline and gene names are used. The read terminates 4 residues before the CDR3 end, so the remaining end is supplied by the germline J gene. The V and J genes are TRBV13-3 and TRBJ2-1; weak D call: TRBD1 (6 bases). Germline lookup yields CDR1 NNHDY and CDR2 SYVADS. The CDR3 has 13 residues. With 7 bases removed from V and 3 bases from J, the gap between germline ends came to 11 bases. CDR3: CASRDKFYAEQFF. The CDR3 DNA, read in part, is TGTGCCAGCCGGGACAAATTCTATGCT.

To note about this clone: Genes and germline are mouse. With the read ending 4 residues before the CDR3 end, the germline J gene is used to fill in that end. Other DNA sequences from this sample encode an identical CDR3 as well. V is TRBV5 and J is TRBJ2-5; perhaps TRBD2 as D (5 bases). V was cut by 0 bases and J by 3 bases, with 7 bases left in between. There are 14 residues in the CDR3. In germline, CDR1 is LGHNA, CDR2 YNLKQL (reference sequence). CDR3 DNA, as far as it was read: TGTGCCAGCAGCCAAGAACTGGTTCAAGAC. It encodes CASSQELVQD. The CDR3 as a whole reads CASSQELVQDTQYF.

This clone has a handful of counts. Gene names and germline refer to mouse. CDR3 loop: CASTPGGALGNSPLYF. The part of the CDR3 DNA that was read is TGTGCCAGCACCCCCGGGGGGGCGCTAGGGAATTCGCCC. The chain couples TRBV13-1 to TRBJ1-6; D is perhaps TRBD1 (6 bases). The read ends 3 residues before the CDR3 terminus; that terminus is restored from the germline J gene. TRBJ1-6 carries the ORF label, with uncertain function. V was trimmed by 6 bases and J by 7 bases, leaving 20 bases between them. This CDR3 has 16 residues. Germline V lookup: CDR1 NSHNY, CDR2 SYGAGN.

This clone was seen only a few times. Germline and genes: mouse. The CDR3 loop reads CASSMMGVQNTLYF. Partial CDR3 DNA: TGTGCCAGCAGTATGATGGGGGTTCAAAAC. The chain uses TRBV19 and TRBJ2-4, with D perhaps matching TRBD2 (6 bases). The read terminates 4 residues ahead of where the CDR3 ends, so the germline J gene completes it. The ends were cut back, 2 bases at V and 2 bases at J, with 9 bases in the middle. Germline values: CDR1 FNHDT, CDR2 SITEND (reference sequence). This CDR3 is 14 amino acids long. The full variable domain, in which reference TRBV19 and TRBJ2-4 provide the parts outside the CDR3, is GGIITQTPKFLIGQEGQKLTLKCQQNFNHDTMYWYRQDSGKGLRLIYYSITENDLQKGDLSEGYDASREKKSSFSLTVTSAQKNEMAVFLCASSMMGVQNTLYFGAGTRLSVL.

This clone was observed a few times. Gene names and germline refer to mouse. The observed sequence ends 4 residues before the CDR3 terminus, with the missing tail filled in from the germline J gene. Other DNA sequences of this sample code for an identical CDR3. V gene TRBV13-1 combines with J gene TRBJ1-2, with TRBD1 matching 9 bases. The CDR3 consists of 15 residues. CDR1 and CDR2 from the germline V gene are NSHNY and SYGAGN. After removal of 3 bases from V and 3 bases from J, the junction contained 6 bases not matched to a gene. CDR3 amino acids: CASSGPGQGDSDYTF. The covered CDR3 bases are TGTGCCAGCAGTGGCCCGGGACAGGGAGACTCC.

This clone was observed a few times. Gene names are mouse gene names. The read terminates 4 residues ahead of where the CDR3 ends, so the germline J gene completes it. The chain combines TRBV13-3 with TRBJ2-7, with 7 bases aligning to TRBD2. The CDR3 length is 15 residues. Germline trimming cut 3 bases from V and 0 bases from J; bases unmatched to any gene: 6. Germline loops: CDR1 NNHDY, CDR2 SYVADS. The CDR3 loop reads CASSGHWGSSYEQYF. The CDR3 bases that were read are TGTGCCAGCAGTGGGCACTGGGGTAGCTCCTAT.

A few counts support this clone. No DNA is shown, since the ends of the CDR3 on it are uncertain; the CDR3 is the one TCRdb lists. Gene names follow the mouse nomenclature. The V gene is TRBV23, the J gene TRBJ2-3; the tabulated D call, TRBD1, remains unverified against the DNA. The germline CDR1 and CDR2 sequences are KGHTA and FQNQQP. The CDR3 adds up to 16 amino acids, both ends counted. This CDR3 reads CAPAVTGHPSAETLYF.

As to this clone: Mouse names are used for the genes. Sequencing ends 4 residues short of the CDR3 end; the germline J gene provides the rest. The rearrangement links TRBV13-3 to TRBJ2-7; 8 positions agree with TRBD2. CDR1 and CDR2 (germline): NNHDY, SYVADS. Trimming cost V 3 bases and J 0 bases; bases outside gene matches: 2. The CDR3 extends over 14 amino acids. The sequenced CDR3 bases are TGTGCCAGCAGTGGACTGGGGACCTCCTAT. Translating gives CASSGLGTSY. The complete CDR3 reads CASSGLGTSYEQYF.

A remark on this clone: Germline and genes here are mouse. The CDR3 extends 4 residues past the end of the read, so its final part is completed from the germline J gene. In the same sample, other DNA sequences code for this CDR3. The chain recombines TRBV1 with TRBJ1-2, with D hard to call. The V gene lost 3 bases and the J gene lost 0 bases, with 5 bases spanning the gap. The CDR3 length is 13 residues. Germline assignment: CDR1 NSQYPW and CDR2 LRSPGD (reference sequence). This CDR3 is CTCSAQANSDYTF. The part of the CDR3 DNA that was read is TGCACCTGCAGTGCTCAGGCAAACTCC.

On this clone itself: Gene names follow the mouse nomenclature. The read ends 4 residues early relative to the CDR3; the germline J gene fills the gap. The chain is built from TRBV31 and TRBJ2-7, with 12 nucleotides matching TRBD1. J lost 3 bases, V lost 0 bases, and 6 bases had no gene match. CDR3 length: 16 residues. From germline, CDR1 is GKSSPN and CDR2 SITVG. The CDR3 loop reads CAWSLGDRGLGYEQYF. The CDR3 DNA, read in part, is TGTGCCTGGAGTCTAGGGGACAGGGGGCTCGGCTAT.

This clone has just a few counts. All gene names here are mouse names. This sample includes further DNA sequences coding for the same CDR3. The CDR3 DNA, read in part, is TGTGCCAGCGGTGATGCTGGGGTCCAAGAC. Its protein product is CASGDAGVQD. The whole CDR3 sequence is CASGDAGVQDTQYF. The chain has TRBV13-2 and TRBJ2-5, with D tentatively TRBD2 (6 bases). The CDR3 extends 4 residues past the end of the read, so its final part is completed from the germline J gene. The CDR3 runs to 14 residues. Germline V gene sequence: CDR1 NNHNN, CDR2 SYGAGS (reference sequence). V dropped 0 bases and J dropped 2 bases, with 7 bases sitting between them.

Points on this clone: Genes and germline are mouse. The read terminates 4 residues ahead of where the CDR3 ends, so the germline J gene completes it. The chain couples TRBV1 to TRBJ1-1, with 9 bases matching TRBD1. The germline gives CDR1 NSQYPW, CDR2 LRSPGD (reference sequence). The CDR3 is 15 amino acids. V was clipped by 3 bases and J by 2 bases; unmatched bases: 4. CDR3: CTCSAGQGSNTEVFF. The DNA read from the CDR3 is TGCACCTGCAGTGCGGGACAGGGAAGCAACACA.

Note on this clone: These gene names are mouse names. Read data end 4 residues before the CDR3 end; the end is taken from the germline J gene. The chain carries TRBV13-1 and TRBJ2-2, with TRBD1 as a possible D gene (6 bases). This CDR3 comprises 14 residues. V was shortened by 3 bases and J by 4 bases, with 10 bases between the two germline ends. CDR1 NSHNY and CDR2 SYGAGN come from the germline V gene. Partial CDR3 DNA: TGTGCCAGCAGTGCGGGACATCTCACCGGG. The encoded protein is CASSAGHLTG. The CDR3 as a whole reads CASSAGHLTGQLYF.

Notes on this clone: Gene names are mouse gene names. The CDR3 end falls 4 residues outside the read, so it is completed with the germline J gene. This chain connects TRBV5 to TRBJ2-5; 7 positions agree with TRBD1. The CDR3 spans 15 residues. CDR1 is LGHNA and CDR2 is YNLKQL in the germline V gene (reference sequence). The sequenced part of the CDR3 DNA is TGTGCCAGCAGCCTCTATCCCGGGACAGAAGAC. Translating it yields CASSLYPGTED. The entire CDR3 protein reads CASSLYPGTEDTQYF.

In its sample, this clone was seen a few times. The germline and genes are mouse ones. Read coverage stops 4 residues before the CDR3 terminus; the germline J gene supplies the remainder. Other DNA sequences from this sample encode an identical CDR3 as well. V usage is TRBV5 and J usage is TRBJ2-7, with 9 bases that match TRBD1. The CDR3 covers 15 residues. The J segment lost 1 base and the V segment lost 4 bases, leaving 5 bases of the junction unmatched. Germline assignment: CDR1 LGHNA and CDR2 YNLKQL (reference sequence). CDR3 DNA, as far as it was read: TGTGCCAGCAGCCCTCCGGGACAGGGTTCCTAT. Amino acids: CASSPPGQGSY. The full CDR3 sequence reads CASSPPGQGSYEQYF.

Notes on this clone: Gene names are mouse gene names. The CDR3 extends 4 residues past the end of the read, so its final part is completed from the germline J gene. The V gene is TRBV19, the J gene TRBJ1-1; possible D gene TRBD1, 6 bases. The V end was cut by 2 bases, the J end by 3 bases, with 11 bases between. Germline lookup yields CDR1 FNHDT and CDR2 SITEND (reference sequence). CDR3 length: 14 residues. The CDR3 spells CASSMARGDTEVFF. The DNA read from the CDR3 is TGTGCCAGCAGTATGGCCAGGGGAGACACA.

In regard to this clone: These gene names are mouse names. The CDR3 sequence is CTCSGTQQDTQYF. The sequenced CDR3 bases are TGCACCTGCAGTGGGACACAACAAGAC. The genes are TRBV1 and TRBJ2-5, with TRBD1 as a possible D gene (5 bases). The read finishes 4 residues shy of the CDR3 end, and the germline J gene is used to complete it. This CDR3 has 13 residues. The germline V gene has CDR1 NSQYPW and CDR2 LRSPGD (reference sequence). Between the trimmed V and J ends, which lost 4 bases and 3 bases, there was a span of 8 bases.